This TCR beta chain comes out of a study of cytomegalovirus exposure and HLA in healthy donors. With V trimmed by 4 bases and J by 0 bases, 6 bases remained unmatched. In germline, CDR1 is SGHRS, CDR2 YFSETQ. This CDR3 spans 16 amino acids. Points from the study as a whole: Three chains linked to CMV were shown in vitro to be specific for CMV antigens.

Points on this clone: The antigen remains undetermined.

With 60 Vbeta and 13 Jbeta primers, the PCR was carried out. As originally analysed: A later analysis counted roughly 74 million unique TCR beta chains, about 10 million shared. Using immunoSEQ multiplex PCR, the repertoire was profiled, and TCRdb retains in-frame clones only, with some absent. The V and J calls and the clone size are those of that table, but D and trimming were determined from the DNA. The sample has 99,000 or so clones; over 80% are singletons. This rearrangement joins TRBV5-1 to TRBJ2-3; TRBD1 agrees at 9 bases. This sequence was found in a man between 18 and 35 years old in good health and CMV-seronegative. Specimen: PBMCs. The CDR3, as DNA: TGCGCCAGCAGCAGGACAGGGGCCTTTAGCACAGATACGCAGTATTTT. Residues: CASSRTGAFSTDTQYF. Variable domain in full (rest from reference TRBV5-1 and TRBJ2-3): KAGVTQTPRYLIKTRGQQVTLSCSPISGHRSVSWYQQTPGQGLQFLFEYFSETQRNKGNFPGRFSGRQFSNSRSEMNVSTLELGDSALYLCASSRTGAFSTDTQYFGPGTRLTVL.